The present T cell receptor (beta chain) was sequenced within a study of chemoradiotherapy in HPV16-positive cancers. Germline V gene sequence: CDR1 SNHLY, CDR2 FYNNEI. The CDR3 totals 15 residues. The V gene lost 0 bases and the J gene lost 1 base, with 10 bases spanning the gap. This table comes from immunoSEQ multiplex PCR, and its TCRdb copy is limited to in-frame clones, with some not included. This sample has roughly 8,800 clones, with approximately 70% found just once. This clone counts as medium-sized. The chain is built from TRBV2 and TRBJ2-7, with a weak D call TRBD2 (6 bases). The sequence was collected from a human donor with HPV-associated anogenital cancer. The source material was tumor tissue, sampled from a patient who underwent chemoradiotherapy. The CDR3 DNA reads TGTGCCAGCAGTGAAGCACTCGGGGGATCCTACGAGCAGTACTTC. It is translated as CASSEALGGSYEQYF.